This TCR beta chain was sequenced during a study of T cell responses to AZD1222 COVID-19 vaccine. Study-wide results and limits: Spike-specific TCR breadth and depth rose after two AZD1222 doses. Distributed over spike, vaccine-associated CD4 TCRs predominated at 160-218 and 743-854. Clonal diversity may have been underestimated, and the donors were mostly white British, with more females than males.

The germline V gene encodes CDR1 PRHDT and CDR2 FYEKMQ (reference sequence). CDR3 size: 13 residues. Trimming removed 5 bases at V and 0 bases at J, with 7 bases between. Assay used: immunoSEQ multiplex PCR; TCRdb lists only in-frame clones, some missing. The top ten hold 10% to 13% of the sample, which has about 85,000 clones, around 88% seen once. A word on this clone: Its cognate antigen is unknown.

J is TRBJ1-2 and V is TRBV13; D is ambiguous. This TCR derives from an adult in good health. The specimen comprised peripheral blood, sampled on day 0 of MenACWY control vaccination. CDR3 loop: CASSRKANYGYTF. In DNA form, the CDR3 reads TGTGCCAGCAGCCGAAAAGCTAACTATGGCTACACCTTC.